This paragraph reports one T cell receptor beta chain. The antigen this receptor binds is unknown. No base quality information exists; no much larger clone differs at one position. This record comes from a study of CD8 T cells in Susac syndrome (dated by TCRdb to the late 2010s). Regarding the complete study: Whether CD8+ T cell activation and differentiation in Susac syndrome was antigen driven was tested using repertoire sequencing. Broad study findings and their caveats: The number of individuals in the TCR sequencing and HLA analysis was recognized as being relatively small.

CDR3 length: 15 amino acids, cysteine to phenylalanine. The sequence is cut down to CDR3 DNA, 45 bases in frame from base 1. At the junction V is shortened by 6 bases and J by 0 bases, with 15 bases in between. Via the germline V gene (reference sequence), CDR1 is GTSNPN and CDR2 SVGIG. RNA was extracted using the RNeasy kit, and about 0.45 to 1 microgram was reverse transcribed with random hexamers. TCR beta CDR3 regions were amplified with the immunoSEQ multiplex PCR assay covering 54 Vbeta and 13 Jbeta segments. Bias from PCR amplification was corrected by using a synthetic template baseline for primer optimization and for computational correction. The authors' pipeline ran thus. Reads were assigned to V, D and J genes according to IMGT and analyzed in immunoSEQ Analyzer, with only productive sequences retained. Clonality was calculated as one minus the Shannon entropy normalized by log2 of the number of productive unique sequences. For each patient and control, public and private clones were evaluated among the 100 most prevalent clones. Clones were defined as Susac-specific if absent from the healthy and MS cohorts, from approximately 1,100 published viral clones and from other ImmuneACCESS disease sequences. The public reads were reprocessed in TCRdb via fastp at Q25 and MiXCR, keeping in-frame beta chains. Entries that share a CDR3 protein sequence are merged under the most common genes and DNA. These V and J calls derive from TCRdb rather than the authors' analysis. This sample comprises 130,000 to 150,000 distinct CDR3 sequences, roughly 95% of them detected only once. Clones ranked in the top ten supply more than 0.065% of the sample.

Peripheral blood CD8+ and CD4+ T cells from healthy donors, Susac syndrome patients and multiple sclerosis patients were profiled using high-throughput TCR beta sequencing. The healthy donors served as controls matched for age and sex. Bulk CD8+ and CD4+ T cells were purified magnetically by negative isolation, whereas CD8+ TEMRA cells were enriched by FACS. Blood was collected in EDTA tubes and processed within 24 hours, with PBMCs isolated through density gradient centrifugation. PBMCs destined for TCR sequencing were cryopreserved in liquid nitrogen and later thawed in a 37 °C water bath. The sorted or isolated CD4+, CD8+ and CD8+ TEMRA cells reached a purity of at least 90%.

The rearranged segments are TRBV30 and TRBJ2-4; the D segment may tentatively be TRBD1 or TRBD2, each giving 5 matched bases. What was sequenced was CD4+ T cells from PBMCs. This receptor was taken from a human donor in good health. The CDR3 here reads CACKWGSVAKNIQYF. In nucleotide form, the sequence is TGTGCCTGCAAATGGGGGTCTGTAGCCAAAAACATTCAGTACTTC.